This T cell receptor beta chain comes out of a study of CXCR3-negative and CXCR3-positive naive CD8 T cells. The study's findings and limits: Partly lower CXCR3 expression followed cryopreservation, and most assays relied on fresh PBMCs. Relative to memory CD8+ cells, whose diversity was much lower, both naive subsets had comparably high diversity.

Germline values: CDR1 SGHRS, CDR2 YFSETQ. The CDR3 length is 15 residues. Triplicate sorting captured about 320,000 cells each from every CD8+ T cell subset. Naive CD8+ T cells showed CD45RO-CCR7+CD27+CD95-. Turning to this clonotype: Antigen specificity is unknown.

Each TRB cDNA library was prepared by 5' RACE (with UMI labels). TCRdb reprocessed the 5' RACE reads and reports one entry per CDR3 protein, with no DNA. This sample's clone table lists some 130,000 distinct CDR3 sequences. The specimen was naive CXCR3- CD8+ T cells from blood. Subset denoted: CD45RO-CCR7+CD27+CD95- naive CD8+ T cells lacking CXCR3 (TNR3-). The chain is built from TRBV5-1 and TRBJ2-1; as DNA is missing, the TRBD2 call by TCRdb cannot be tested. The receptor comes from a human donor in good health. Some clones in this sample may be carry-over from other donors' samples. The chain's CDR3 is CASSEVGREAYEQFF.